This record concerns one T cell receptor beta chain sequence. Antigen unknown. They built TCR cDNA with 5'RACE template switching, a step that put in a universal primer site and UMIs. TCRdb redid the calling of the 5' RACE reads with MiXCR, one entry per CDR3 protein. The sample has 600,000 to 750,000 distinct CDR3 sequences; approximately 13% are singletons. These data come from a study of T cells after yellow fever vaccination. General study results and limits: FACS-sorted repertoires could contain abundant clonotypes contaminating from the bulk population. Subsequent to the booster, the majority of primary-vaccination clones reappeared (around 96% CD4, 88% CD8).

The receptor comes from a man aged 25-40 years who received the YFV17D yellow fever vaccine. This specimen consisted of PBMCs, obtained on the day of the yellow fever booster vaccination.

The CDR3 spells CASSGTSGSESTDTQYF. DNA for the CDR3: TGTGCCAGCAGTGGGACTAGCGGGAGTGAAAGCACAGATACGCAGTATTTT. The V gene is TRBV5-4, the J gene TRBJ2-3, with 14 bases that match TRBD2. Germline-derived CDR1 and CDR2 are SGHNT and YYREEE (reference sequence). The V gene end was trimmed by 5 bases and the J gene end by 0 bases; junction bases not matched to a gene: 5. The CDR3 runs 17 residues.